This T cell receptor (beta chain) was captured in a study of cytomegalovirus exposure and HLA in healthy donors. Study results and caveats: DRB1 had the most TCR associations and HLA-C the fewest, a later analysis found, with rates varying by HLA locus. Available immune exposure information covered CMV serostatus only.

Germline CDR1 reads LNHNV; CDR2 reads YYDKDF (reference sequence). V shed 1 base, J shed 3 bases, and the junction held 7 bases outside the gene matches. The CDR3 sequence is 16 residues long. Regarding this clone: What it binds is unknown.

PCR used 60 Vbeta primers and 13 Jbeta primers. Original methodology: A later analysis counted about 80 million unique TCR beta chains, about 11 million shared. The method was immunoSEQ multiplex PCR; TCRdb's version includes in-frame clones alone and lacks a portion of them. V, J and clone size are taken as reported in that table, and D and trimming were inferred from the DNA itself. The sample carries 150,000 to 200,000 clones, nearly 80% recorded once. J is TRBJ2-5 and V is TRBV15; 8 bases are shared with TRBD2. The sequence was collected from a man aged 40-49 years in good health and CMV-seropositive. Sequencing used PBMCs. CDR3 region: CATSRGDSGTEETQYF. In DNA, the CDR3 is TGTGCCACCAGCAGAGGGGATAGCGGGACGGAAGAGACCCAGTACTTC.